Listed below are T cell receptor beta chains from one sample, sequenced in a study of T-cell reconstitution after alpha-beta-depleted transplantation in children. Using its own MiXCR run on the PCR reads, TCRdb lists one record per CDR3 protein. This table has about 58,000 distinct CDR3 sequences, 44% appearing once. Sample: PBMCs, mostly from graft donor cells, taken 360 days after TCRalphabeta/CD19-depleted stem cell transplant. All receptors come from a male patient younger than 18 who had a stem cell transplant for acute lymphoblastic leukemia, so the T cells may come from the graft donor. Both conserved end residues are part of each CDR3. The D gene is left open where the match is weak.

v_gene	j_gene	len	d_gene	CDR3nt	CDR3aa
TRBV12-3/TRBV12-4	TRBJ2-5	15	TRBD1	TGTGCCAGCAGTCCGGGACAGGGGTGGCAAGAGACCCAGTACTTC	CASSPGQGWQETQYF
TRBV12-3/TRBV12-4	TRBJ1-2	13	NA	TGTGCCAGCAGTTTAGCGGAGAACTATGGCTACACCTTC	CASSLAENYGYTF
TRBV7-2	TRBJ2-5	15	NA	TGTGCCAGCAGCTTAACCCCGGACCTCCTAGGGACCCAGTACTTC	CASSLTPDLLGTQYF
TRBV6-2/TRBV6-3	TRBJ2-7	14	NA	TGTGCCAGCAGTTACTCGAGCCCAAGAGACGAGCAGTACTTC	CASSYSSPRDEQYF
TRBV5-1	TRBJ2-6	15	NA	TGCGCCAGCAGACCTGTTTACTCTGGGGCCAACGTCCTGACTTTC	CASRPVYSGANVLTF
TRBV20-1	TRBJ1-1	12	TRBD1	TGCAGTGCTAAGGGACAGGGTGTTGAAGCTTTCTTT	CSAKGQGVEAFF
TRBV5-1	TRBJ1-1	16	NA	TGCGCCAGCAGCGTAACGGTTCGTGGGTTCCACACTGAAGCTTTCTTT	CASSVTVRGFHTEAFF
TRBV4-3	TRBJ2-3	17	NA	TGCGCCAGCAGCCAAGATCTTCGGGGGCTATGGACAGATACGCAGTATTTT	CASSQDLRGLWTDTQYF
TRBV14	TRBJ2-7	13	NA	TGTGCCAGCAGCCAAGTGGGACCCTACGAACAGTACTTC	CASSQVGPYEQYF
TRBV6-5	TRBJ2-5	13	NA	TGTGCCAGCAGTTCGGAGGGGGTGGAGACCCAGTACTTC	CASSSEGVETQYF
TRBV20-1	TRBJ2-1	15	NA	TGCAGTGCTAGCCATACCAGGCTAGGGATCAATGAGCAGTTCTTC	CSASHTRLGINEQFF
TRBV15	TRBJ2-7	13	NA	TGTGCCACCAGCAGAGATTTCAAGGACCGGGAGTACTTC	CATSRDFKDREYF
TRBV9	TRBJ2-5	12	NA	TGTGCCAGCAGCGTAGTAGGCGGGACCCAGTACTTC	CASSVVGGTQYF